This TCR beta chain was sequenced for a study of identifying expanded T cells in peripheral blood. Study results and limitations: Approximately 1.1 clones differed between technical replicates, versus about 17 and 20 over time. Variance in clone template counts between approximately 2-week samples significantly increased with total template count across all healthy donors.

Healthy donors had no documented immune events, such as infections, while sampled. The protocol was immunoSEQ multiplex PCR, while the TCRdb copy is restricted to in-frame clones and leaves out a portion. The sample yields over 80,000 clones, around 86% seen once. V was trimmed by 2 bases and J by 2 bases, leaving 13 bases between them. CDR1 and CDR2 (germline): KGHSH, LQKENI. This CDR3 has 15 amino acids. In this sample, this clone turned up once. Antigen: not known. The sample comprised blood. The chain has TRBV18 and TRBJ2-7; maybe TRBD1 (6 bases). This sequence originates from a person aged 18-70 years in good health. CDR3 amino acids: CASSPVRTVTYEQYF. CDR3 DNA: TGTGCCAGCTCACCAGTGCGGACAGTTACCTACGAGCAGTACTTC.